These 3 T cell receptor beta chains were sequenced from one sample in a study of Graves' ophthalmopathy and Graves' hyperthyroidism. Amplification targeted the TCR beta CDR3 regions, with RNA transcripts as the source material. HTBI-primed first-round RT-PCR preceded second-round multiplex PCR. Each CDR3 protein is one row after TCRdb ran MiXCR on the multiplex PCR reads. The repertoire holds about 550,000 distinct CDR3 sequences, with about 40% as singletons. The sequencing sample was made of peripheral blood or thyroid tissue (not recorded which). These receptors were collected from an adult man with Graves' hyperthyroidism.

Ten or more counts support this clonotype. Here the CDR3 reads CASSLAAIPGSYSNQPQHF. The CDR3 DNA reads as TGTGCCAGCAGCTTAGCAGCGATCCCGGGATCATATAGCAATCAGCCCCAGCATTTT. This chain joins TRBV7-2 and TRBJ1-5; D gene uncertain. Germline CDR1 and CDR2: SGHTA and FQGNSA. The CDR3 consists of 19 residues. Trimming removed 0 bases at V and 0 bases at J, with 18 bases between.

In its sample, this clonotype was seen a few times. The chain has TRBV6-5 and TRBJ2-7, with D possibly matching TRBD1 (5 bases). The germline gives CDR1 MNHEY, CDR2 SVGAGI. With 5 bases removed from V and 3 bases from J, the gap between germline ends came to 11 bases. This CDR3 is 13 amino acids long. The CDR3 reads CASSRTSIYEQYF. The DNA for the CDR3 is TGTGCCAGCAGTAGGACAAGCATCTACGAGCAGTACTTC.

This clonotype was counted many times. The gene calls are TRBV5-5 and TRBJ1-1; TRBD1 matches at 9 bases. Trimming took 2 bases from V and 5 from J; bases not matched to a gene: 10. CDR3 length equals 16 residues. Per germline, CDR1 SGHKS and CDR2 YYEKEE (reference sequence). DNA of the CDR3: TGTGCCAGCAGCTTTGGCGGGACAGGGAGTTGGACTGAAGCTTTCTTT. Its protein product is CASSFGGTGSWTEAFF.